Listed here are 7 T cell receptor beta chains from one sample, sequenced in a study of T cells after yellow fever vaccination. MiXCR, run by TCRdb on the 5' RACE reads, gives a single entry per CDR3 protein. Here the sample spans more than 300,000 distinct CDR3 sequences, approximately 11% being singletons. Specimen: CD4+ T cells sorted from PBMCs, collected 45 days after the yellow fever booster vaccination. The receptors stem from a young man who received the YFV17D yellow fever vaccine.

The rearrangement joins TRBV12-3 or TRBV12-4 to TRBJ1-2; 9 bases line up with TRBD1. V gave up 6 bases and J gave up 0 bases; unmatched junction bases: 11. The CDR3 runs to 17 residues. CDR3 in DNA: TGTGCCAGCAGCAAACAGGGGGCTCGGACTGCTAACTATGGCTACACCTTC. Translating gives CASSKQGARTANYGYTF.

The chain carries TRBV7-2 and TRBJ1-5, with TRBD1 as a possible D gene (5 bases). The CDR3 length is 15 residues. Trimming pared 2 bases from V and 4 bases from J, leaving 12 bases between. The germline gives CDR1 SGHTA, CDR2 FQGNSA. The CDR3 is CASSLSGRENQPQHF. CDR3 DNA: TGTGCCAGCAGCTTATCGGGCAGGGAGAATCAGCCCCAGCATTTT.

The sample holds a few counts of this clonotype. The chain uses TRBV9 and TRBJ2-5; D is undetermined. The CDR3 has 14 amino acids. The germline V gene has CDR1 SGDLS and CDR2 YYNGEE. V was shortened by 0 bases and J by 5 bases, with 11 bases between the two germline ends. The CDR3 coding sequence is TGTGCCAGCAGCGTAGTGGCTAGTTCGGAGACCCAGTACTTC. Amino acids: CASSVVASSETQYF. The variable domain in full, with the rest retrieved from reference TRBV9 and TRBJ2-5, is DSGVTQTPKHLITATGQRVTLRCSPRSGDLSVYWYQQSLDQGLQFLIQYYNGEERAKGNILERFSAQQFPDLHSELNLSSLELGDSALYFCASSVVASSETQYFGPGTRLLVL.

The gene calls are TRBV21-1 and TRBJ1-5. TRBV21-1 counts as a pseudogene. The CDR3 length is 10 residues. CDR3 amino acids: CASPYQPQHF. As DNA, the CDR3 is TGTGCCAGCCCTTATCAGCCCCAGCATTTT.

The chain combines TRBV6-5 with TRBJ2-2; TRBD1 is a possible D gene (6 bases). Trimming took 2 bases from V and 7 from J, leaving 8 bases between them. The CDR3 runs to 13 residues. CDR1 MNHEY and CDR2 SVGAGI come from the germline V gene. CDR3 protein: CASSYGGGGELFF. In nucleotides, the CDR3 is TGTGCCAGCAGTTACGGGGGCGGCGGGGAGCTGTTTTTT.

The rearrangement links TRBV6-5 to TRBJ1-2, with TRBD1 matching 7 bases. Per germline, CDR1 MNHEY and CDR2 SVGAGI. This CDR3 is 14 amino acids long. The J segment lost 5 bases and the V segment lost 2 bases, leaving 5 bases of the junction unmatched. The CDR3 nucleotides read TGTGCCAGCAGTTACGGGGACAGCCTTTATGGCTACACCTTC. This codes for CASSYGDSLYGYTF.

This chain links TRBV7-3 with TRBJ2-5; tentative D call: TRBD2 (6 bases). V shed 5 bases and J shed 6 bases, with 16 bases lying between them. The germline V gene encodes CDR1 SGHTA and CDR2 FQGTGA. The CDR3 totals 14 residues. The CDR3 DNA follows: TGTGCCAGCAGCCGGAGTGCGGGGTCCCAGACCCAGTACTTC. Residues: CASSRSAGSQTQYF.